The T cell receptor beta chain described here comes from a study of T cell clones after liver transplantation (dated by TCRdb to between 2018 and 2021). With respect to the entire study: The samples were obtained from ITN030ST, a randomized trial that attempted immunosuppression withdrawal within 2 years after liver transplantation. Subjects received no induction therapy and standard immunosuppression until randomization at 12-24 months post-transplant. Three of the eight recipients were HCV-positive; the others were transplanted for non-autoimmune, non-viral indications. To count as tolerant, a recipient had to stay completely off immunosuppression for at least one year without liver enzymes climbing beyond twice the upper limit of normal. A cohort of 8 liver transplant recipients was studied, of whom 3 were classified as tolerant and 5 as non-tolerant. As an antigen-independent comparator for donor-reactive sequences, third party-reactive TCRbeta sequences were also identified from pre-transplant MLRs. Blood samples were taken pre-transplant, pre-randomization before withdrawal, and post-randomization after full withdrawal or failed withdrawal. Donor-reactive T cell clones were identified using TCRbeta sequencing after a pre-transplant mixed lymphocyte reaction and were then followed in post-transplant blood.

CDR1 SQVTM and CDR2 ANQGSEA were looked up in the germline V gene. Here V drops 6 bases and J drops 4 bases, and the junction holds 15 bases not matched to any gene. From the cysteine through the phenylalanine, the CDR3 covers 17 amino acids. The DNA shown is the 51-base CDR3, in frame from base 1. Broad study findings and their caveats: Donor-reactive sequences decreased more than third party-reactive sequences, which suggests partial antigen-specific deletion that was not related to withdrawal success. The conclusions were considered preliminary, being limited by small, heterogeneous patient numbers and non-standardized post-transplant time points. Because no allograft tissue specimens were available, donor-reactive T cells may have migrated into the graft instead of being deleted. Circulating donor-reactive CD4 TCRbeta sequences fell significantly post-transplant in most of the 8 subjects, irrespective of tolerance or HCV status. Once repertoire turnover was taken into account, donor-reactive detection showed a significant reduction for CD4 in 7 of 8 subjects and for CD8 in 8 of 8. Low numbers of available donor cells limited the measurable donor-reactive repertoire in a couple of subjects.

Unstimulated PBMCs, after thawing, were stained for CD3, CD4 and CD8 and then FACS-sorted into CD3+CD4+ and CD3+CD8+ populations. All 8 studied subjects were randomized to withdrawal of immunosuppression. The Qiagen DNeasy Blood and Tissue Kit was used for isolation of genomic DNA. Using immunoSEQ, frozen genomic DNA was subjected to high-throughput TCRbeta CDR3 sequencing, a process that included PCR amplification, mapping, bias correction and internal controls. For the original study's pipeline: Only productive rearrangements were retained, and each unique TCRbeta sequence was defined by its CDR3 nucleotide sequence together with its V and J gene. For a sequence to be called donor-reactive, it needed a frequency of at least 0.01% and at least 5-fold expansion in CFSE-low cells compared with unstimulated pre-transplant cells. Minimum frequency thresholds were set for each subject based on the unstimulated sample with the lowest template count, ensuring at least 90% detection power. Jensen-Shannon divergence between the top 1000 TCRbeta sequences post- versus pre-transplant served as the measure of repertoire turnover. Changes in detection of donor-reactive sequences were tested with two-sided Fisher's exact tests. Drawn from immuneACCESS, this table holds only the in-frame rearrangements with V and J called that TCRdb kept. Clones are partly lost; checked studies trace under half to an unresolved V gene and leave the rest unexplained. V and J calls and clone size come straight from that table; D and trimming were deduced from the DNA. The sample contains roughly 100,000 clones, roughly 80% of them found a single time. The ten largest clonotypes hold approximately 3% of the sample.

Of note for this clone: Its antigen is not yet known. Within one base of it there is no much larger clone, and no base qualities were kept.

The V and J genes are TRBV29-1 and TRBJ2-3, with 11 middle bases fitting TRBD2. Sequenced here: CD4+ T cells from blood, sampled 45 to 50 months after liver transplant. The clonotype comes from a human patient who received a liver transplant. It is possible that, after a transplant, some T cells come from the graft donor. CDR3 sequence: CSVETSGTSGWSDTQYF. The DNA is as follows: TGCAGCGTCGAGACTTCCGGGACTAGCGGTTGGTCAGATACGCAGTATTTT.